Listed here is a single TCR beta chain. Enrolment of Seattle patients took place during active infection, and they were followed longitudinally. Using immunoSEQ multiplex PCR, the repertoire was profiled, and TCRdb retains in-frame clones only, with some absent. In the table there are 250,000 to 300,000 clones, 75% to 90% of which are singletons. The sample is drawn from a study of blood T cell repertoires in COVID-19. The CDR3 has 14 residues. Trimming removed 3 bases from V and 6 bases from J; junction bases left unmatched: 1. CDR1 and CDR2 from the germline V gene are LNHDA and SQIVND (reference sequence).

The sample comprised peripheral blood. V usage is TRBV19 and J usage is TRBJ2-1; TRBD2 agrees at 11 bases. The sequence was collected from a woman between 65 and 79 years old with COVID-19, enrolled during active disease. The CDR3 is CASSITSGGNEQFF. The CDR3 DNA reads TGTGCCAGTAGTATCACTAGCGGGGGCAATGAGCAGTTCTTC.